A single sample is the source of the 27 T cell receptor beta chains below, sequenced in a study of blood T cell repertoires in COVID-19. The protocol was immunoSEQ multiplex PCR, while the TCRdb copy is restricted to in-frame clones and leaves out a portion. The sample holds about 250,000 clones, roughly 88% seen once. Sample: peripheral blood. Receptor source: a man aged 40-55 years with acute or convalescent COVID-19.

This clone was recorded a few times. The chain employs TRBV19 and TRBJ1-3; D is possibly TRBD1 (6 bases). Trimming cost V 5 bases and J 2 bases, with 16 bases left between them. Germline V gives CDR1 LNHDA, CDR2 SQIVND (reference sequence). The CDR3 has 16 amino acids. CDR3 coding DNA: TGTGCCAGTAGTCTCCTGGCAGGGGTAGCTGGAAACACCATATATTTT. The encoded protein is CASSLLAGVAGNTIYF.

The chain joins TRBV30 to TRBJ1-5; tentatively, D is TRBD1 (5 bases). V lost 0 bases and J 0 bases, leaving 9 bases between the germline ends. The CDR3 consists of 15 residues. Germline V gene sequence: CDR1 GTSNPN, CDR2 SVGIG (reference sequence). DNA of the CDR3: TGTGCCTGGAGTGTCGGGGGGTCTAGCAATCAGCCCCAGCATTTT. Protein product: CAWSVGGSSNQPQHF.

This clone was seen just once. The rearrangement links TRBV6-2 or TRBV6-3 to TRBJ1-1; D is unresolved. From germline, CDR1 is MNHEY and CDR2 SVGEGT. V was clipped by 1 base and J by 5 bases, with 5 bases between them. The CDR3 length is 12 residues. CDR3 in amino acids: CASSYWSTEAFF. For the CDR3, the DNA is TGTGCCAGCAGTTACTGGAGTACTGAAGCTTTCTTT.

This clone was detected a few times. The chain employs TRBV4-1 and TRBJ2-1, with TRBD2 matching 8 bases. The V segment lost 1 base and the J segment 7 bases; nucleotides outside the gene matches: 9. Germline CDR1 is MGHRA and CDR2 is YSYEKL. The CDR3 spans 16 residues. The CDR3 region has the DNA TGCGCCAGCAGCCAAGGGCCGGGACTAGGAATAAATGAGCAGTTCTTC. This gives the protein CASSQGPGLGINEQFF.

In this sample, this clone turned up a few times. This chain joins TRBV5-6 and TRBJ1-2, with 9 bases fitting TRBD1. Unmatched junction bases numbered 4, after V lost 4 bases and J lost 3 bases. Looked up from germline, CDR1 is SGHDT and CDR2 is YYEEEE. The CDR3 loop spans 14 amino acids. The CDR3 protein is CASSVTGGDYGYTF. CDR3 sequence (DNA): TGTGCCAGCAGCGTGACAGGGGGAGACTATGGCTACACCTTC.

CDR3 protein: CASSIRARGRDEQFF. DNA for the CDR3: TGTGCCAGTAGTATCAGGGCGCGCGGGAGGGATGAGCAGTTCTTC. The chain recombines TRBV19 with TRBJ2-1, with 9 bases that match TRBD2. J gave up 8 bases and V 3 bases, and 8 bases lay outside the gene matches. The CDR3 is made up of 15 amino acids. CDR1 is LNHDA, CDR2 SQIVND, per germline (reference sequence). The full variable domain, with the rest looked up from reference TRBV19 and TRBJ2-1, is DGGITQSPKYLFRKEGQNVTLSCEQNLNHDAMYWYRQDPGQGLRLIYYSQIVNDFQKGDIAEGYSVSREKKESFPLTVTSAQKNPTAFYLCASSIRARGRDEQFFGPGTRLTVL.

The chain employs TRBV27 and TRBJ2-7, with 7 bases aligning to TRBD1. This CDR3 has 14 residues. CDR1 is MNHEY and CDR2 is SMNVEV in the germline V gene (reference sequence). V shed 6 bases and J 2 bases; nucleotides not matched to a gene: 7. In DNA, the CDR3 is TGTGCCAGCAGGGGAACAGGGGTAACCTACGAGCAGTACTTC. Residues: CASRGTGVTYEQYF.

This rearrangement joins TRBV27 to TRBJ1-2; D not certain. CDR1 is MNHEY and CDR2 is SMNVEV in the germline V gene (reference sequence). V lost 6 bases to trimming and J lost 0 bases, with 14 bases between them. The CDR3 is 15 amino acids. The DNA of the CDR3 is TGTGCCAGCAGCCCAACTATTCGCGCTAACTATGGCTACACCTTC. This encodes CASSPTIRANYGYTF.

This clone was found once. The V call is TRBV6-1, the J call TRBJ2-1; TRBD2 matches 15 bases. Trimming at V came to 6 bases and at J to 6 bases, leaving 3 bases not matched to a gene. Germline values: CDR1 MNHNS, CDR2 SASEGT. CDR3 length equals 15 residues. The CDR3 protein is CASSWTSGRANEQFF. In DNA, the CDR3 is TGTGCCAGCAGCTGGACTAGCGGGAGGGCCAATGAGCAGTTCTTC.

J is TRBJ2-2 and V is TRBV11-3, with D perhaps matching TRBD2 (6 bases). The V end was cut by 5 bases, the J end by 9 bases, with 16 bases between. The CDR3 has 14 residues. Germline CDR1 is SGHNT and CDR2 is YENEEA. CDR3 bases: TGTGCCAGCAGCCGGGGTCGGAGGGCCCGGGAGCTGTTTTTT. This sequence encodes CASSRGRRARELFF. Complete variable domain (other parts from reference TRBV11-3 and TRBJ2-2): EAGVVQSPRYKIIEKKQPVAFWCNPISGHNTLYWYLQNLGQGPELLIRYENEEAVDDSQLPKDRFSAERLKGVDSTLKIQPAELGDSAVYLCASSRGRRARELFFGEGSRLTVL.

V and J are TRBV19 and TRBJ1-1; D gene unclear. CDR1 and CDR2 (germline): LNHDA, SQIVND (reference sequence). V lost 5 bases and J 7 bases, leaving 14 bases between the germline ends. This CDR3 contains 13 residues. The chain's CDR3 is CASSSLTGFEAFF. The DNA for the CDR3 is TGTGCCAGTAGTTCCTTAACCGGGTTTGAAGCTTTCTTT.

The chain joins TRBV7-2 to TRBJ1-1; D possibly corresponds to TRBD1 (5 bases). The CDR3 is 16 amino acids. Germline loops: CDR1 SGHTA, CDR2 FQGNSA. Trimming stripped 5 bases from V and 4 bases from J, with 20 bases between. Here the CDR3 reads CASSEQVNSWGTEAFF. CDR3 in DNA: TGTGCCAGCAGCGAACAGGTGAACTCGTGGGGCACTGAAGCTTTCTTT.

V gene TRBV6-5 combines with J gene TRBJ1-3, with TRBD1 identical over 7 bases. Germline V gene data show CDR1 as MNHEY and CDR2 as SVGAGI. The length of the CDR3 is 15 residues. The junction had 8 bases not matched to a gene; V was cut back by 6 bases and J by 3 bases. CDR3 sequence (DNA): TGTGCCAGCAGGCCCGACAGGGAGGATGGAAACACCATATATTTT. Translating it yields CASRPDREDGNTIYF.

This chain connects TRBV19 to TRBJ2-7, with D tentatively TRBD2 (5 bases). Germline values: CDR1 LNHDA, CDR2 SQIVND (reference sequence). The CDR3 is made up of 16 amino acids. The V end was cut by 4 bases, the J end by 0 bases, with 16 bases between. CDR3 in amino acids: CASSNRPSSGSYEQYF. The CDR3 DNA reads TGTGCCAGTAGTAACCGGCCCTCAAGCGGCTCCTACGAGCAGTACTTC.

In the case of this clone: In the same sample, other DNA sequences code for this CDR3. The V call is TRBV12-3 or TRBV12-4, the J call TRBJ1-2, with a possible D match to TRBD1 (6 bases). The V end lost 5 bases, the J end lost 7 bases, and 11 bases lay between the germline ends. CDR3 size: 12 residues. DNA for the CDR3: TGTGCCAGCAGTCTCCAGGGGTTTGGCTACACCTTC. Its protein product is CASSLQGFGYTF.

J is TRBJ1-6 and V is TRBV3-1 (or the pseudogene TRBV3-2); unclear D gene. The CDR3 contains 13 residues. Germline CDR1 and CDR2: LGHDT and YNNKEL (reference sequence). With 1 base removed from V and 7 bases from J, the gap between germline ends came to 5 bases. CDR3 amino acids: CASSQAPNSPLHF. In DNA, the CDR3 is TGTGCCAGCAGCCAAGCCCCAAATTCACCCCTCCACTTT.

This chain links TRBV6-5 with TRBJ1-1, with D perhaps matching TRBD1 (5 bases). V was pared by 3 bases and J by 0 bases, with 11 bases between. Germline V gives CDR1 MNHEY, CDR2 SVGAGI. The CDR3 consists of 15 residues. CDR3: CASSYATEVNTEAFF. CDR3 coding DNA: TGTGCCAGCAGTTATGCGACAGAAGTGAACACTGAAGCTTTCTTT.

This chain joins TRBV28 and TRBJ1-2; no clear D. The CDR3 consists of 13 residues. Germline V gene sequence: CDR1 MDHEN, CDR2 SYDVKM. Trimming removed 5 bases at V and 1 base at J, with 8 bases between. CDR3 DNA: TGTGCCAGCAGTGTGACGGGTAACTATGGCTACACCTTC. Amino acid sequence: CASSVTGNYGYTF.

The V gene is TRBV19, the J gene TRBJ2-6; D perhaps matches TRBD2 (5 bases). Germline V CDR1 and CDR2: LNHDA, SQIVND (reference sequence). This CDR3 has 14 residues. Between the trimmed V and J ends, which lost 2 bases and 12 bases, there was a span of 14 bases. The DNA of the CDR3 is TGTGCCAGTAGTATACCGGGATTTAGTAGCGTCCTGACTTTC. Amino acids: CASSIPGFSSVLTF.

The V gene is TRBV9, the J gene TRBJ1-6; possible D gene TRBD1, 6 bases. The germline V gene encodes CDR1 SGDLS and CDR2 YYNGEE. Trimming stripped 3 bases from V and 8 bases from J, with 12 bases between. There are 14 residues in the CDR3. The CDR3 DNA is TGTGCCAGCAGCGCGCGACAGGAGCATTCACCCCTCCACTTT. It codes for CASSARQEHSPLHF.

The chain is built from TRBV7-9 and TRBJ2-3, with 9 bases lining up with TRBD2. Germline V gene lookup returns CDR1 SEHNR and CDR2 FQNEAQ (reference sequence). Losses at the gene ends were 1 base for V and 0 bases for J; bases not matched to a gene: 11. The CDR3 contains 19 residues. The DNA of the CDR3 is TGTGCCAGCAGCTTAGTCGCTCGGACTAGCGCATTTAGCACAGATACGCAGTATTTT. Residues: CASSLVARTSAFSTDTQYF. The full variable domain, in which reference TRBV7-9 and TRBJ2-3 provide the parts outside the CDR3, is DTGVSQNPRHKITKRGQNVTFRCDPISEHNRLYWYRQTLGQGPEFLTYFQNEAQLEKSRLLSDRFSAERPKGSFSTLEIQRTEQGDSAMYLCASSLVARTSAFSTDTQYFGPGTRLTVL.

The V gene is TRBV30, the J gene TRBJ1-1; the D gene is possibly TRBD1 (6 bases). The V end lost 0 bases, the J end lost 4 bases, and 12 bases lay between the germline ends. The germline V gene has CDR1 GTSNPN and CDR2 SVGIG (reference sequence). The CDR3 is made up of 14 amino acids. In nucleotides, the CDR3 is TGTGCCTGGAGTGTACAGGGTTTTTCCACTGAAGCTTTCTTT. Residues: CAWSVQGFSTEAFF.

This clone was seen more than once but under ten times. CDR3 DNA: TGTGCCAGCAGCGGCGGACAGGGGCTAGGGGAAAAACTGTTTTTT. This encodes CASSGGQGLGEKLFF. J is TRBJ1-4 and V is TRBV14, with TRBD1 identical over 9 bases. The V gene's germline CDR1 is SGHDN and CDR2 FVKESK. The CDR3 length is 15 residues. The trim removed 5 bases at V and 8 bases at J, leaving 9 bases unmatched.

The chain carries TRBV29-1 and TRBJ2-7; 9 bases align to TRBD1. Germline CDR1 and CDR2: SQVTM and ANQGSEA. The CDR3 covers 13 residues. V trimming: 4 bases; J trimming: 6 bases; junction bases outside the gene matches: 7. CDR3 nucleotides: TGCAGCGTTGGGACAGGGGCTCGGGGCGAGCAGTACTTC. Its protein is CSVGTGARGEQYF.

The chain carries TRBV29-1 and TRBJ1-2, with D hard to call. Germline V lookup: CDR1 SQVTM, CDR2 ANQGSEA. The V end lost 7 bases, the J end lost 2 bases, and 14 bases lay between the germline ends. The CDR3 has 13 residues. The CDR3 DNA follows: TGCAGCGCGAGGAGTCCGTTAAACTATGGCTACACCTTC. Amino acids: CSARSPLNYGYTF. Looking up the rest from reference TRBV29-1 and TRBJ1-2 gives the full variable domain: SAVISQKPSRDICQRGTSLTIQCQVDSQVTMMFWYRQQPGQSLTLIATANQGSEATYESGFVIDKFPISRPNLTFSTLTVSNMSPEDSSIYLCSARSPLNYGYTFGSGTRLTVV.

Of note for this clone: The sample holds other DNA sequences that translate to the same CDR3. The chain combines TRBV18 with TRBJ2-3; D is perhaps TRBD1 (6 bases). There are 13 residues in the CDR3. Germline values: CDR1 KGHSH, CDR2 LQKENI. Trimming took off 2 bases at V and 5 bases at J, with 8 bases between the two ends. CDR3 in DNA: TGTGCCAGCTCACCAACAGGGAGAGATACGCAGTATTTT. This translates into CASSPTGRDTQYF.

This chain links TRBV5-6 with TRBJ2-5; 10 bases match TRBD2. Unmatched junction bases numbered 15, after V lost 4 bases and J lost 0 bases. This CDR3 has 19 amino acids. The germline V gene encodes CDR1 SGHDT and CDR2 YYEEEE. The CDR3 DNA follows: TGTGCCAGCAGCCTACAGGCTCTAGCGGGAGCGGGGTACCAAGAGACCCAGTACTTC. It translates to CASSLQALAGAGYQETQYF.